The rows below give T cell receptor beta chains drawn from one sample of a study of beta chain features in type 1 diabetes. The repertoire was sequenced with immunoSEQ multiplex PCR; TCRdb's copy has only in-frame clones and lacks some. The table shows some 900,000 clones, with 17% occurring only once. Sequenced input: naive CD4+ T cells from blood. These receptors were obtained from a woman aged 18-35 years in good health. Both conserved end residues are part of each CDR3. Each record gives: clone size, V gene, D gene, J gene, CDR3 protein, CDR3 DNA. The D gene is left open where the match is weak. Size is omitted from some rows. Given values are once, few, many or a class for expanded clones.

NA	TRBV4-2	TRBD1	TRBJ2-6	CASSPGPQGATSGANVLTF	TGTGCCAGCAGCCCAGGGCCCCAGGGGGCCACCTCTGGGGCCAACGTCCTGACTTTC
NA	TRBV11-2	NA	TRBJ2-1	CASSLFGVLGHEQFF	TGTGCCAGCAGCTTATTTGGGGTGCTGGGGCATGAGCAGTTCTTC
NA	TRBV25-1	TRBD1	TRBJ1-4	CASSDRGRGEKLFF	TGTGCCAGCAGTGACAGGGGGCGCGGTGAAAAACTGTTTTTT
NA	TRBV5-1	NA	TRBJ2-7	CASSLRGGYYEQYF	TGCGCCAGCAGCTTGCGTGGCGGGTACTACGAGCAGTACTTC
NA	TRBV4-1	NA	TRBJ1-5	CASRRAILESNQPQHF	TGCGCCAGTCGCAGGGCTATCCTCGAGAGCAATCAGCCCCAGCATTTT
NA	TRBV7-2	NA	TRBJ1-1	CASSFLHQGKEAFF	TGTGCCAGCAGCTTTTTGCACCAGGGGAAGGAAGCTTTCTTT
NA	TRBV27	NA	TRBJ2-1	CASSKDRGASDNEQFF	TGTGCCAGCAGTAAGGACAGAGGTGCATCGGACAATGAGCAGTTCTTC
NA	TRBV28	NA	TRBJ2-3	CATQQGGTDTQYF	TGTGCCACACAACAGGGAGGCACAGATACGCAGTATTTT
NA	TRBV4-2	NA	TRBJ1-3	CASSQGLGFGNTIYF	TGTGCCAGCAGCCAAGGGCTGGGGTTTGGAAACACCATATATTTT
NA	TRBV9	NA	TRBJ2-2	CASSVEVTGELFF	TGTGCCAGCAGCGTAGAGGTCACCGGGGAGCTGTTTTTT
few	TRBV11-1	NA	TRBJ1-2	CASSLEASTAYGYTF	TGTGCCAGCAGCTTAGAGGCTTCGACAGCCTATGGCTACACCTTC
NA	TRBV7-9	NA	TRBJ2-5	CASSLFLLRGYQETQYF	TGTGCCAGCAGCTTATTTCTCTTGCGGGGCTACCAAGAGACCCAGTACTTC
few	TRBV7-3	TRBD1	TRBJ2-1	CASSSVAGTGQFF	TGTGCCAGCAGCTCAGTTGCCGGGACAGGACAGTTCTTC
NA	TRBV4-2	NA	TRBJ2-7	CASSPRPGRGTYEQYF	TGTGCCAGCAGCCCACGTCCGGGACGAGGGACCTACGAGCAGTACTTC
once	TRBV1	NA	TRBJ1-5	CTSNRDLNRGRGQPQHF	TGCACCAGCAACCGGGACTTGAACAGGGGGCGCGGTCAGCCCCAGCATTTT
NA	TRBV2	TRBD1	TRBJ2-7	CASSLDRVDEQYF	TGTGCCAGCAGTTTGGACAGGGTTGACGAGCAGTACTTC
NA	TRBV15	NA	TRBJ1-4	CATSRVKQGGEKLFF	TGTGCCACCAGCAGAGTTAAACAGGGTGGGGAAAAACTGTTTTTT
few	TRBV7-3	NA	TRBJ2-1	CASSSRTASSYNEQFF	TGTGCCAGCAGCTCTCGGACAGCGAGCTCCTACAATGAGCAGTTCTTC
NA	TRBV9	NA	TRBJ1-2	CASSSEDRANTF	TGTGCCAGCAGCTCGGAGGACCGCGCGAACACCTTC
few	TRBV28	TRBD2	TRBJ2-5	CASSLRLTSPGLARETQYF	TGTGCCAGCAGCCTCCGATTAACATCCCCGGGACTAGCTAGGGAGACCCAGTACTTC
few	TRBV7-6	TRBD2	TRBJ2-7	CASSPLAGGPSEQYF	TGTGCCAGCAGCCCCTTGGCGGGAGGGCCGAGCGAGCAGTACTTC
NA	TRBV7-9	NA	TRBJ2-3	CASSLGLVSDTQYF	TGTGCCAGCAGCTTAGGCCTAGTTTCAGATACGCAGTATTTT
few	TRBV7-2	TRBD1	TRBJ1-1	CASSLAIKIRDRLLEAFF	TGTGCCAGCAGCTTAGCTATAAAAATCCGGGACAGGCTACTAGAAGCTTTCTTT
few	TRBV7-6	TRBD2	TRBJ2-5	CASSAREVQETQYF	TGTGCCAGCAGCGCGCGGGAGGTGCAAGAGACCCAGTACTTC
NA	TRBV2	TRBD1	TRBJ2-4	CASTYRGIQYF	TGTGCCAGCACATACAGGGGCATTCAGTACTTC
few	TRBV4-3	TRBD2	TRBJ2-1	CASSHQLAGDYNEQFF	TGCGCCAGCAGCCACCAACTAGCGGGGGACTACAATGAGCAGTTCTTC
NA	TRBV27	NA	TRBJ2-1	CASSRASGQSFGEQFF	TGTGCCAGCTCGAGAGCGTCTGGACAGTCCTTTGGTGAGCAGTTCTTC
NA	TRBV6-6	NA	TRBJ2-7	CASSQPPVQGKGEQYF	TGTGCCAGCAGTCAGCCCCCAGTGCAGGGTAAGGGAGAGCAGTACTTC
NA	TRBV4-2	NA	TRBJ2-5	CASSQEAMETQYF	TGTGCCAGCAGCCAAGAAGCGATGGAGACCCAGTACTTC
few	TRBV7-2	TRBD1	TRBJ2-3	CASSLDPGGSDTQYF	TGTGCCAGCAGCTTAGACCCAGGGGGCTCGGATACGCAGTATTTT
NA	TRBV6-5	TRBD2	TRBJ2-1	CASSYGSGRSNEQFF	TGTGCCAGCAGTTACGGAAGCGGGAGGAGCAATGAGCAGTTCTTC
few	TRBV5-1	TRBD1	TRBJ1-4	CASSASGTGNEKLFF	TGCGCCAGCAGCGCCTCCGGGACAGGCAATGAAAAACTGTTTTTT
NA	TRBV7-8	NA	TRBJ1-1	CASSLVPGPDTEAFF	TGTGCCAGCAGCTTAGTACCGGGTCCGGACACTGAAGCTTTCTTT
few	TRBV11-2	NA	TRBJ2-1	CASSFVDDSSEQFF	TGTGCCAGCAGCTTTGTTGACGACTCCAGTGAGCAGTTCTTC
NA	TRBV2	TRBD2	TRBJ2-7	CASQPGLAAYEQYF	TGTGCCAGCCAACCGGGACTAGCGGCCTACGAGCAGTACTTC
NA	TRBV18	NA	TRBJ1-1	CASSPRTDSIGEAFF	TGTGCCAGCTCACCACGGACAGACAGTATCGGTGAAGCTTTCTTT
NA	TRBV19	TRBD1	TRBJ2-4	CASSEGQGALLYF	TGTGCCAGTAGTGAGGGACAGGGGGCGCTTCTGTACTTC
NA	TRBV7-9	TRBD2	TRBJ2-2	CASSQIPGLAAAGELFF	TGTGCCAGCAGCCAAATCCCGGGACTAGCGGCCGCCGGGGAGCTGTTTTTT
few	TRBV6-6	NA	TRBJ1-1	CASSYPPTENTEAFF	TGTGCCAGCAGTTACCCCCCTACAGAGAACACTGAAGCTTTCTTT
few	TRBV5-4	NA	TRBJ2-7	CASSPLGSRGEQYF	TGTGCCAGCAGCCCATTGGGCTCTCGGGGCGAGCAGTACTTC
NA	TRBV10-3	NA	TRBJ1-1	CAIRSLGNTEAFF	TGTGCCATCAGATCGTTGGGGAACACTGAAGCTTTCTTT
few	TRBV7-9	TRBD1	TRBJ2-7	CASSLVPDRGYEQYF	TGTGCCAGCAGCTTAGTTCCGGACAGGGGATACGAGCAGTACTTC
NA	TRBV7-9	NA	TRBJ2-4	CASSFPSPKNIQYF	TGTGCCAGCAGCTTCCCGAGCCCCAAAAACATTCAGTACTTC
NA	TRBV28	TRBD1	TRBJ1-1	CASRDRVEAFF	TGTGCCAGCAGAGACAGGGTTGAAGCTTTCTTT
NA	TRBV7-9	TRBD1	TRBJ1-1	CASSRGGGSTEAFF	TGTGCCAGCAGCAGAGGGGGCGGGAGCACTGAAGCTTTCTTT
few	TRBV7-3	TRBD2	TRBJ2-2	CASSQGPGTSSGELFF	TGTGCCAGCAGCCAAGGCCCCGGGACTAGCAGCGGGGAGCTGTTTTTT
few	TRBV11-1	TRBD1	TRBJ2-7	CASSLGPGQDYEQYF	TGTGCCAGCAGCTTAGGACCGGGACAGGACTACGAGCAGTACTTC
few	TRBV5-1	NA	TRBJ2-5	CASSLGPGAETQYF	TGCGCCAGCAGCTTGGGTCCAGGGGCAGAGACCCAGTACTTC
few	TRBV7-2	NA	TRBJ2-1	CASRLGPNNEQFF	TGTGCCAGCAGACTCGGGCCCAATAATGAGCAGTTCTTC
NA	TRBV6-6	NA	TRBJ1-1	CATQGVRATEAFF	TGTGCCACCCAAGGGGTGAGGGCCACTGAAGCTTTCTTT
NA	TRBV11-2	NA	TRBJ2-7	CASSLDLMPVLEQYF	TGTGCCAGCAGCTTAGATTTAATGCCGGTGCTGGAGCAGTACTTC
few	TRBV4-2	NA	TRBJ2-7	CASSQALAENYEQYF	TGTGCCAGCAGCCAAGCACTAGCCGAGAACTACGAGCAGTACTTC
few	TRBV6-5	NA	TRBJ2-3	CASSSTAHTDTQYF	TGTGCCAGCAGTTCCACCGCGCACACAGATACGCAGTATTTT